This is a list of T cell receptor beta chains from one sample in a study of blood T cell repertoires in COVID-19. The assay was immunoSEQ multiplex PCR, and TCRdb's table has in-frame clones only and misses some. The table records 100,000 to 150,000 clones, around three quarters of them present only once. The sequenced sample consisted of peripheral blood. All receptors derive from a man in his 70s with acute or convalescent COVID-19. Both conserved end residues are part of each CDR3. D genes are given only for firm matches. Size values are once, few and many counts, or a class for expanded clones, and some rows have none.

v_call,d_call,j_call,clone_size,cdr3_nt,cdr3_aa
TRBV19,.,TRBJ2-7,.,TGTGCCAGCCGGAGGGAGGGGGGAGTACCCACCTACGAGCAGTACTTC,CASRREGGVPTYEQYF
TRBV5-1,.,TRBJ1-2,.,TGCGCCAGCAGCTTGACCCACAGCATAGCTAACTATGGCTACACCTTC,CASSLTHSIANYGYTF
TRBV6-5,.,TRBJ2-7,.,TGTGCCAGCAGTTACCAGGGGGGCGAGCAGTACTTC,CASSYQGGEQYF
TRBV6-1,TRBD1,TRBJ1-1,few,TGTGCCAGCAGTGAAGTATCGCCTCTTTTTAGGGGGCGAGGGAACACTGAAGCTTTCTTT,CASSEVSPLFRGRGNTEAFF
TRBV9,.,TRBJ2-1,.,TGTGCCAGCAGCGTAGAAGGGGTCTCCTACAATGAGCAGTTCTTC,CASSVEGVSYNEQFF
TRBV5-1,.,TRBJ2-7,.,TGCGCCAGCAGCTTTGAAACAGGGAATTCGTACGAGCAGTACTTC,CASSFETGNSYEQYF
TRBV10-3,.,TRBJ1-3,.,TGTGCAATGGGGGGAGGAAACACCATATATTTT,CAMGGGNTIYF
TRBV19,.,TRBJ1-5,.,TGTGCCAGTAATAGAGGGCAGACTTCCAATCAGCCCCAGCATTTT,CASNRGQTSNQPQHF
TRBV12-3/TRBV12-4,TRBD2,TRBJ2-3,.,TGTGCCAGCAGTTGGAGTAGCGGGAGGACGCAGTATTTT,CASSWSSGRTQYF
TRBV5-1,TRBD2,TRBJ2-1,.,TGCGCCAGCAGCGTTGTACTAGCGGACAATGAGCAGTTCTTC,CASSVVLADNEQFF
TRBV5-4,.,TRBJ2-2,.,TGTGCCAGCAGCTTGTACCCTGGGTCCAGCGGGTTCTCCGGGGAGCTGTTTTTT,CASSLYPGSSGFSGELFF
TRBV28,.,TRBJ2-7,.,TGTGCCAGCAGTTTTCTCAGCGGCGCCTCCTCCCTTCAGAAGCAGTACTTC,CASSFLSGASSLQKQYF